The T cell receptor beta chain described here comes from a study of Ad26.COV2.S vaccination and SARS-CoV-2 variants. Overall study: Donor had been placed in the Ad26.COV2.S arm of the COV1001 trial. Study findings and constraints: People who got the vaccine or the placebo had similar non-spike TCR breadth.

TCRdb's copy holds only in-frame clones and misses some; the assay was immunoSEQ multiplex PCR. Of about 400,000 clones detected, around nine tenths appear once; the ten largest clones hold over 1.5%. Concerning this clone: What it binds is unknown.

Germline V gives CDR1 ENHRY, CDR2 SYGVKD. CDR3 size: 15 residues. The germline V and J ends were trimmed by 3 bases and 0 bases, with 8 bases remaining between them. The treatment is: some 20 received Ad26.COV2.S at low or high dose, single or two shots; 5 received placebo; per-sample allocation not given. Vaccine and placebo recipients were sampled on day 63 after the first injection. V is TRBV10-3 and J is TRBJ2-2; D unresolved. This receptor was taken from a person between 18 and 65 years old who received the Ad26.COV2.S COVID-19 vaccine or a placebo. The sample here was peripheral blood, taken in a trial of Ad26.COV2.S vaccine versus placebo. CDR3 amino acids: CAISDGPPNTGELFF. The CDR3 DNA reads as TGTGCCATCAGTGATGGTCCCCCGAACACCGGGGAGCTGTTTTTT.